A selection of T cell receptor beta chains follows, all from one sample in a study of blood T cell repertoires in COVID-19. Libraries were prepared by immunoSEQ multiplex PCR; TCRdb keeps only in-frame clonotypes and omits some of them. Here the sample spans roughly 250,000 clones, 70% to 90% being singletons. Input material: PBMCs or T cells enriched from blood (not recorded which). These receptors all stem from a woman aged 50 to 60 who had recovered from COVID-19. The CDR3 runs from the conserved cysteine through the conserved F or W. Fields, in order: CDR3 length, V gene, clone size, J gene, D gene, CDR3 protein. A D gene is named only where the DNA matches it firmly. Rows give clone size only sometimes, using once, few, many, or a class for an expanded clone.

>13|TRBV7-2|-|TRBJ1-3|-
CATARDSGNTIYF
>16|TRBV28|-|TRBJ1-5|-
CASSFSGVYSNQPQHF
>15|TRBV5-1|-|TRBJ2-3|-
CASSSGGQSSDTQYF
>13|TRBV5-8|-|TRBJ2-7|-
CASSRTPSYEQYF
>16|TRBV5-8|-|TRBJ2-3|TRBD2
CASSPRTSGFTDTQYF
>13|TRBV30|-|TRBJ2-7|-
CAWSVKLGGEQYF
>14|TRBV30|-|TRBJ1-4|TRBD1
CAWSSGGGNEKLFF
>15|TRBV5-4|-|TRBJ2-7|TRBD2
CASSSVGLAGYEQYF
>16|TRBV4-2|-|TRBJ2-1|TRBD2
CASSQPSGSTNNEQFF
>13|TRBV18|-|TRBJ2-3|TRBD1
CASSRDRGATQYF
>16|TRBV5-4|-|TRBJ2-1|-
CASSEGTASSYNEQFF
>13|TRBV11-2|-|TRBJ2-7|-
CASSLDPGWEQYF
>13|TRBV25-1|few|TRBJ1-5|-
CASSRGAGQPQHF
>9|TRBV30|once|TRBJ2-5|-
CAFGETQYF
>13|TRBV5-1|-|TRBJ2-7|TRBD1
CASSWDRSYEQYF
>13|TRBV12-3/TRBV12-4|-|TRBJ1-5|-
CASSQSGNQPQHF
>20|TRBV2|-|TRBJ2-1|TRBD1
CASSEDREVWDRSSYNEQFF
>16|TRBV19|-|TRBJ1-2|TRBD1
CASSEFGGQTNYGYTF
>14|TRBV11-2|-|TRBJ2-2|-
CASSSDTNSGELFF
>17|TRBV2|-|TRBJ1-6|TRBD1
CASNYRQGTSYNSPLHF
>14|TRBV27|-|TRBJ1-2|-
CASSPSGTNYGYTF
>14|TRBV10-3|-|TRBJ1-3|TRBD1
CAISFTGEGNTIYF
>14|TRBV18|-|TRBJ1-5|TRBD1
CASSLQGARQPQHF
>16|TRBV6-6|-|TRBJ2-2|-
CASSYAALVNTGELFF
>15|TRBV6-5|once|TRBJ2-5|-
CASSYRQGSGETQYF
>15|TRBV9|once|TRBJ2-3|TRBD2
CASSVSPAGADTQYF
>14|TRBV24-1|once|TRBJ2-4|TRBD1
CATSDTGARNIQYF
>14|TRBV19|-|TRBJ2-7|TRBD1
CASSPQTGSYEQYF
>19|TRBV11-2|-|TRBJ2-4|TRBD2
CASSPLLSAGGPPKNIQYF
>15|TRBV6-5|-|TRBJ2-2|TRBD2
CASSPLAGNTGELFF
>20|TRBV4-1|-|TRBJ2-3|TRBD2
CASSQRDRLAGGPGTDTQYF
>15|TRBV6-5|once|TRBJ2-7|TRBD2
CASSTRGAGVHEQYF
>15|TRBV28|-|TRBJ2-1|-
CASSPGSRVANEQFF
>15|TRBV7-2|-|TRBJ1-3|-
CASSLAQGNGNTIYF
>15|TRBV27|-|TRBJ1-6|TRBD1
CASSTGQGAFSPLHF
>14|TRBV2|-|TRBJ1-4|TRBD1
CASISDRAIEKLFF
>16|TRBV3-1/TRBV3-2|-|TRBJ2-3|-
CASSQVVGGPTDTQYF
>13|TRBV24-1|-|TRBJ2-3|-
CATSDERTDTQYF
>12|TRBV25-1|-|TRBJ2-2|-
CASSVTAGELFF
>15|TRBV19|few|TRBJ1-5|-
CASNQARASNQPQHF
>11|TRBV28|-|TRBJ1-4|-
CASRAREKLFF
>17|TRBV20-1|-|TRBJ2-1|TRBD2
CSASSASGALSYNEQFF
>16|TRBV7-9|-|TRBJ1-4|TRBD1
CASSPRQGLGVEKLFF
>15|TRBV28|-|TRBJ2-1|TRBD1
CASSSGTGVGNEQFF
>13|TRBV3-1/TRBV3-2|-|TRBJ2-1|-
CASSQAGYNEQFF
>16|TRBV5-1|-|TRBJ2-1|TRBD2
CASSLGWSGRAREQFF
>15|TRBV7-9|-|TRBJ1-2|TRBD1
CASSPAGTGNYGYTF
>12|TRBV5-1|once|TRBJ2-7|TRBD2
CASSAGGPEQYF